This T cell receptor (beta chain) is drawn from a study of T cells in Graves' hyperthyroidism and ophthalmopathy. This clonotype was seen repeatedly, ten times or more. It was RNA transcripts that yielded the amplified TCR beta CDR3 regions. The HTBI primer set served for first-round RT-PCR of the TCR CDR3. From the multiplex PCR reads, TCRdb called clonotypes with MiXCR, one entry per CDR3 protein. The sample includes about 400,000 distinct CDR3 sequences, around 14% of them seen just once. V shed 2 bases and J shed 0 bases, with 11 bases lying between them. The CDR3 covers 15 residues. Patients between 18 and 65 years old had hyperthyroidism, newly diagnosed and lasting under 2 months.

Sequencing was done on a sample of blood. The chain is built from TRBV12-3 or TRBV12-4 and TRBJ2-7; D not resolved. The sequence derives from a woman between 18 and 29 years old with Graves' hyperthyroidism. The CDR3 DNA sequence: TGTGCCAGCAGTTTATCCCCGGACCTCTCCTACGAGCAGTACTTC. Amino acids: CASSLSPDLSYEQYF.